The TCR beta chain under discussion was sequenced for a study of CD8+ T cells in alopecia areata. Study information: Treated patients took oral tofacitinib at 5 to 10 mg twice daily. Overall study results and limits: The study found higher clonality in lesional than normal scalp, especially in alopecia totalis/universalis.

This CDR3 is built from 14 residues. CDR1 is SEHNR, CDR2 FQNEAQ, per germline (reference sequence). V was trimmed by 8 bases and J by 2 bases, leaving 12 bases between them. Extracted RNA was reverse transcribed into cDNA, the sequencing template. Measured with immunoSEQ multiplex PCR; TCRdb has only the in-frame clones, and not every one. The table lists some 170,000 clones, roughly 59% of them singletons. As to this clone: Its cognate antigen is unknown.

The sequence came from a human donor with alopecia areata. V gene TRBV7-9 combines with J gene TRBJ2-2, with D perhaps being TRBD1 or TRBD2 (5 bases each). The specimen was CD4+ T cells sorted from blood, collected at week 0. The CDR3 DNA follows: TGTGCCAGCCACGGGGCCCTTAACACCGGGGAGCTGTTTTTT. Its translation is CASHGALNTGELFF. The full variable domain, with the rest looked up from reference TRBV7-9 and TRBJ2-2, is DTGVSQNPRHKITKRGQNVTFRCDPISEHNRLYWYRQTLGQGPEFLTYFQNEAQLEKSRLLSDRFSAERPKGSFSTLEIQRTEQGDSAMYLCASHGALNTGELFFGEGSRLTVL.